A single sample gave rise to the 6 T cell receptor beta chains below, sequenced in a study of regulatory T cells in long-lasting Graves disease. To make TCR beta libraries, researchers used iRepertoire HTBI primers and Arm-PCR of CDR3 regions. Each CDR3 protein gets one entry after TCRdb re-called the multiplex PCR reads with MiXCR. The sample contains some 600,000 distinct CDR3 sequences, 15% to 20% of which appear only once. Indicated time point: newly diagnosed GD, antithyroid drugs for less than 3 months. The TCR library was prepared using RNA isolated from PBMCs. The data also belong to a second study, concerning T cells in Graves' hyperthyroidism and ophthalmopathy.

The material sequenced was peripheral blood mononuclear cells (PBMCs), taken at new diagnosis, from a patient treated with antithyroid drugs. Receptors were obtained from a man between 18 and 29 years old with Graves disease.

The chain employs TRBV19 and TRBJ2-7; no firm D call. The CDR3 sequence is 14 residues long. Trimming took off 3 bases at V and 5 bases at J, with 14 bases between the two ends. Germline V gene sequence: CDR1 LNHDA, CDR2 SQIVND (reference sequence). The CDR3 reads CASSISGIVDEQYF. The DNA of the CDR3 is TGTGCCAGTAGTATTAGTGGGATAGTCGACGAGCAGTACTTC.

The rearrangement joins TRBV20-1 to TRBJ2-2, with D uncertain. The CDR3 runs 15 residues. V lost 3 bases and J 5 bases, leaving 16 bases between the germline ends. CDR1 DFQATT and CDR2 SNEGSKA come from the germline V gene (reference sequence). The CDR3 coding sequence is TGCAGTGCTAGTGGATTTTCCTTTATGACCGGGGAGCTGTTTTTT. Its translation: CSASGFSFMTGELFF.

This clonotype was detected ten times or more. The V gene is TRBV29-1, the J gene TRBJ2-3, with TRBD1 identical over 7 bases. Trimming took 4 bases from V and 0 from J; bases not matched to a gene: 13. The CDR3 runs 17 residues. The germline V gene has CDR1 SQVTM and CDR2 ANQGSEA. The CDR3 nucleotides are TGCAGCGTTGCTTATTTCAGGGACAGCGCTAGCACAGATACGCAGTATTTT. This gives the protein CSVAYFRDSASTDTQYF.

This clonotype was observed at least ten times. This sequence joins TRBV12-5 and TRBJ2-1; maybe TRBD1 (6 bases). Trimming took 6 bases from V and 4 from J, leaving 13 bases between them. CDR1 is LGHNT, CDR2 FRNRAP, per germline. This CDR3 is built from 14 residues. CDR3 residues: CASGGTPEYNEQFF. The DNA of the CDR3 is TGTGCTAGTGGCGGGACACCCGAGTACAATGAGCAGTTCTTC.

The sample holds many counts of this clonotype. This rearrangement joins TRBV6-1 to TRBJ1-5, with 10 nucleotides matching TRBD1. V lost 8 bases and J lost 6; bases outside the gene matches: 7. The CDR3 has 14 amino acids. The germline V gene has CDR1 MNHNS and CDR2 SASEGT. This CDR3 reads CASGGTGVPQPQHF. CDR3 DNA: TGTGCCAGCGGAGGGACAGGGGTGCCTCAGCCCCAGCATTTT.

The chain carries TRBV5-1 and TRBJ2-5; D possibly corresponds to TRBD1 (6 bases). With 1 base removed from V and 0 bases from J, the gap between germline ends came to 16 bases. The CDR3 length is 17 residues. Germline lookup yields CDR1 SGHRS and CDR2 YFSETQ. CDR3: CASSLSLDGTYQETQYF. The CDR3 region has the DNA TGCGCCAGCAGCTTGTCCCTCGACGGGACATACCAAGAGACCCAGTACTTC.